This T cell receptor beta chain was sequenced for a study of shared clonotypes between healthy human individuals. Study information: Participating donors consisted of a couple of women and a few men aged 18 to 49. Regarding the study as a whole: Roughly 5% of naive CD4 clonotypes were shared across four donors. On the whole, naive subsets had larger estimated richness than memory subsets had.

Note on this clone: Its antigen is unknown.

CDR1 and CDR2 (germline): MNHEY, SVGAGI. This CDR3 has 15 amino acids. Between the trimmed V and J ends, which lost 0 bases and 0 bases, there was a span of 6 bases. The data were produced by immunoSEQ multiplex PCR, yet TCRdb's version contains in-frame clones alone and is incomplete. Of about 380,000 clones listed, about 96% are singletons. The specimen sequenced was memory CD8+ T cells sorted from blood. Subset reported: CD45RO+ cells pooled with CCR7-negative TemRA cells. The chain employs TRBV6-5 and TRBJ2-4; D is unclear. This clonotype was sampled from a man under 40 in good health. DNA for the CDR3: TGTGCCAGCAGTTACTCGTTACCAGCCAAAAACATTCAGTACTTC. Its protein product is CASSYSLPAKNIQYF.